The 13 T cell receptor beta chains reported below all come from one sample, sequenced in a study of OX40 agonist ivuxolimab in advanced cancers. TCRdb's table, derived via immunoSEQ multiplex PCR, lists solely in-frame clones and lacks some. Counted here are some 98,000 clones, roughly 84% occurring once; the ten biggest clones make up over 0.3%. The input for sequencing was CD4+ or CD8+ T cells sorted from blood, taken in a trial of the OX40 agonist ivuxolimab. Every receptor here comes from an adult with an advanced solid tumor such as melanoma, head and neck, liver or kidney cancer.

This clone was recorded once. V usage is TRBV10-3 and J usage is TRBJ2-5, with 11 bases fitting TRBD2. This CDR3 spans 18 amino acids. V lost 0 bases to trimming and J lost 2 bases; unmatched junction nucleotides: 8. The germline V gene has CDR1 ENHRY and CDR2 SYGVKD. DNA of the CDR3: TGTGCCATCAGTGAGTCGAACGTTCTAGCGGGGGGACAAGAGACCCAGTACTTC. This gives the protein CAISESNVLAGGQETQYF.

The J gene is TRBJ1-6, the V gene TRBV5-1; D gene ambiguous. The CDR3 runs to 16 residues. The germline V and J ends were trimmed by 4 bases and 9 bases, with 20 bases remaining between them. The germline V gene encodes CDR1 SGHRS and CDR2 YFSETQ. The CDR3 sequence: CASSPPGSEGGSPLHF. The DNA of the CDR3 is TGCGCCAGCAGCCCACCGGGGTCCGAAGGCGGTTCACCCCTCCACTTT.

This clone came up a few times. The V call is TRBV5-1, the J call TRBJ2-2; TRBD2 aligns across 12 bases. This CDR3 has 17 amino acids. Germline assignment: CDR1 SGHRS and CDR2 YFSETQ. V trimming: 4 bases; J trimming: 5 bases; junction bases outside the gene matches: 9. CDR3 sequence reads: CASSVKPTSGGTGELFF. In nucleotides, the CDR3 is TGCGCCAGCAGCGTAAAACCTACTAGCGGGGGGACCGGGGAGCTGTTTTTT.

This chain connects TRBV30 to TRBJ1-3; maybe TRBD1 (5 bases). Trimming took 3 bases from V and 0 from J, leaving 12 bases between them. Germline V gives CDR1 GTSNPN, CDR2 SVGIG (reference sequence). The CDR3 is 15 amino acids. The CDR3 spells CAWSPPDSSGNTIYF. The CDR3 DNA reads as TGTGCCTGGAGCCCCCCCGACAGCTCTGGAAACACCATATATTTT.

The chain uses TRBV30 and TRBJ1-6; no reliable D call. Per germline, CDR1 GTSNPN and CDR2 SVGIG (reference sequence). The CDR3 loop spans 17 amino acids. The ends were cut back, 0 bases at V and 0 bases at J, with 12 bases in the middle. The CDR3 coding sequence is TGTGCCTGGAGTGTACAACGGGGAGGCTCCTATAATTCACCCCTCCACTTT. It specifies CAWSVQRGGSYNSPLHF.

For the CDR3, the DNA is TGTGCCAGCAGCTCTCGAAGCGGGGGGCGCTCCTACGAGCAGTACTTC. It encodes CASSSRSGGRSYEQYF. This chain links TRBV5-4 with TRBJ2-7; 9 nucleotides line up with TRBD2. Germline lookup yields CDR1 SGHNT and CDR2 YYREEE (reference sequence). Trimming removed 3 bases from V and 0 bases from J; junction bases left unmatched: 7. This CDR3 region has 16 residues.

The rearrangement joins TRBV27 to TRBJ1-4; 7 bases map to TRBD1. Germline V gene lookup returns CDR1 MNHEY and CDR2 SMNVEV (reference sequence). This CDR3 region has 16 residues. J lost 5 bases, V lost 7 bases, and 13 bases had no gene match. CDR3 DNA: TGTGCCAGCACCACTCTGCCGGCAGGGGGAAATGAAAAACTGTTTTTT. This sequence encodes CASTTLPAGGNEKLFF.

The CDR3 coding sequence is TGTGCCAGCAGTTACCCCCTAGCGGGGGGGTACAATGAGCAGTTCTTC. It codes for CASSYPLAGGYNEQFF. The genes are TRBV6-5 and TRBJ2-1; TRBD2 aligns across 12 bases. The CDR3 loop spans 16 amino acids. Germline CDR1 reads MNHEY; CDR2 reads SVGAGI. With V trimmed by 2 bases and J by 4 bases, 3 bases remained unmatched.

The chain has TRBV19 and TRBJ2-6; tentatively, D is TRBD2 (6 bases). Germline V gives CDR1 LNHDA, CDR2 SQIVND (reference sequence). The CDR3 runs to 17 residues. The V end was cut by 6 bases, the J end by 0 bases, with 15 bases between. CDR3 sequence reads: CASRGGLKRSGANVLTF. The CDR3 region has the DNA TGTGCCAGTAGGGGAGGCCTAAAACGCTCTGGGGCCAACGTCCTGACTTTC.

A word on this clone: The junction and the germline gene differ at one end; a read error may be behind it. The chain uses TRBV30 and TRBJ2-1, with D hard to call. The CDR3 sequence is 13 residues long. CDR1 is GTSNPN and CDR2 is SVGIG in the germline V gene (reference sequence). The CDR3 nucleotides are TGTGCCTGGAGTGTTGGCTCCTCCAATGAGCAGTTCTTC. It encodes CAWSVGSSNEQFF.

V and J are TRBV18 and TRBJ2-5; 7 nucleotides line up with TRBD2. The CDR3 totals 18 residues. Looked up from germline, CDR1 is KGHSH and CDR2 is LQKENI. Germline trimming cut 3 bases from V and 1 base from J; bases unmatched to any gene: 14. In nucleotides, the CDR3 is TGTGCCAGCTCACCCCGGTACAGCGGGGTCTCCATCCAAGAGACCCAGTACTTC. Its translation: CASSPRYSGVSIQETQYF. Full variable domain (remainder filled in from reference TRBV18 and TRBJ2-5): NAGVMQNPRHLVRRRGQEARLRCSPMKGHSHVYWYRQLPEEGLKFMVYLQKENIIDESGMPKERFSAEFPKEGPSILRIQQVVRGDSAAYFCASSPRYSGVSIQETQYFGPGTRLLVL.

V gene TRBV6-6 combines with J gene TRBJ1-2; unclear D gene. Germline assignment: CDR1 MNHNY and CDR2 SVGAGI (reference sequence). Trimming removed 6 bases from V and 5 bases from J, with 13 bases in between. The CDR3 extends over 13 amino acids. CDR3 sequence (DNA): TGTGCCAGCAGCCAGGAAAAATATTATGGCTACACCTTC. Translated, it gives CASSQEKYYGYTF.

This chain connects TRBV6-4 to TRBJ2-7; 7 bases align to TRBD1. The CDR3 has 16 residues. Germline CDR1 and CDR2: MRHNA and SNTAGT. Unmatched junction bases numbered 11, after V lost 6 bases and J lost 0 bases. CDR3 sequence reads: CASSLRTGPISYEQYF. The DNA of the CDR3 is TGTGCCAGCAGCCTACGGACAGGCCCGATCTCCTACGAGCAGTACTTC.